Sequencing of this T cell receptor beta chain was carried out in a study of cytomegalovirus exposure and HLA in healthy donors (dated by TCRdb to about 2017). Turning to the overall study: In an earlier analysis of some 550 of the donors, around 290 Gb of sequence data and approximately 100 million unique TCR beta sequences from roughly 190 million T cells were reported. The genetic ancestry cluster associated with self-reported Caucasian donors included 80% to 90% of the roughly 380 genotyped donors. Class I and class II HLA loci were covered by the typing at four-digit resolution. To decide whether each TCR beta V gene segment behaved as functional or pseudogenic, an earlier analysis of several hundred of the donors relied on high-throughput TCR beta sequencing. Five DR-DQ haplotypes were handled as single units for association and clustering because linkage in the cohort was strong. In a later genetic analysis, genome-wide SNP genotypes for about 65% of the roughly 700 donors were used, and that subset was treated as a discovery cohort. Using immunosequencing, the study profiled T cell repertoires from about 620 subjects and related those repertoires to cytomegalovirus serostatus. In the later analysis, no new phenotypic data were used to find candidate immune exposures; instead, reliance was placed on TCR beta sequences and their occurrence across donors. The number of typed donors differed by locus: 629-630 for A, B, C, DRB1 and DQB1; some 500 for DQA1; some 610 for DPA1; and around 450 for DPB1. In addition to the first cohort of around 670 subjects, a separate validation cohort of 120 different subjects was used. Across approximately 400 genotyped donors of the cohort, an average of about 240,000 unique TCR beta nucleotide sequences per donor were sequenced, and 15% to 20% of those sequences were non-productive. To predict cytomegalovirus infection status, the study brought together high-throughput TCR immunosequencing, statistical association of individual TCRs with disease status, and machine learning. An early release that covered roughly 600 HLA-typed donors contained approximately 300 gigabases of sequencing data and 65 million to 100 million unique TCR sequences. A later analysis re-analyzed previously published TCR beta repertoires from approximately 670 donors and added high-resolution HLA genotyping to study TCR occurrence patterns. The study aimed to test whether signatures of past pathogen exposure could be identified by cataloging public T cell receptors. All discovery cohort repertoires had been generated using a single sequencing platform. Alongside the repertoire data, information on donor age, sex, ethnicity and CMV serostatus was compiled.

Turning to this clone: Its antigen remains undetermined.

From the germline V gene, CDR1 is SNHLY and CDR2 is FYNNEI. From cysteine to phenylalanine, the CDR3 is 13 amino acids long. The retained sequence is limited to the CDR3, 39 bases, with the frame set at the first base. A distance of 8 bases separates the germline ends of V and J, which lose 4 bases and 5 bases respectively. What the authors observed across the whole study: The authors suggested that the approach could potentially be generalized to other disease states and immunological phenotypes. Some IMGT-functional V segments, including TRBV6-2 and TRBV6-3, could not be distinguished by the 87-base-pair reads and were therefore excluded. Most TCR sequences were seen in very few donors, while some public TCRs were found in many individuals. Linkage disequilibrium might explain the correlated functional status among segregating V segments, but an unknown experimental factor could not be excluded. This cohort had only TCR beta chains sequenced, and the lack of alpha or paired-chain data limited which features could be detected. Cytomegalovirus status was reported to be diagnosed by the classifier with high specificity and sensitivity in both the original and validation cohorts. Compared with equally common non-associated chains, HLA-associated TCR beta chains in a later analysis were more clonally expanded and had lower generation probabilities. A further reported finding was that TCR beta sequences accurately predicted the HLA-A and HLA-B alleles for most subjects in the first cohort. The earlier analysis of some 540 of the donors excluded about 16 rarely observed V segments, including chromosome 9 orphons, because counts were too low. A later analysis reported that several top co-occurrence clusters appeared linked to parvovirus B19, influenza, CMV and Epstein-Barr virus. A cluster of highly shared sequence variants was judged likely to be a technical artifact of the sequencing pipeline. Strong co-occurrence of HLA alleles, especially DR and DQ, made assigning TCR associations to individual alleles difficult. Specific HLA alleles were associated with 16,951 TCR beta sequences at a false discovery rate of 0.05 in a later analysis. Broadly in line with IMGT annotations, most TCR beta V segments showed up in productive rearrangements about 87% or about 30% of the time in an earlier analysis of 450 to 750 of the donors. A later analysis found that TCR association rates varied across HLA loci, with DRB1 alleles showing the most associated TCRs and HLA-C alleles the fewest. According to a later genetic analysis, donors in an Asian-associated ancestry cluster had fewer N-insertions in productive TCRs than the approximately 700-donor mean. The only immune exposure information available for the cohort was CMV serostatus. Because HLA typing was unavailable for some donors at each locus, only the typed subset was used in association tests. Roughly uniform sequencing depth across donors was assumed in presence/absence analyses, although this assumption may not hold. In a later genetic analysis, a missense DCLRE1C variant was associated with V-gene and J-gene trimming of TCR beta chains, and the association was replicated in an independent cohort. According to a later analysis, most CMV-associated TCR beta chains appeared to be HLA-restricted, and the HLA associations seemed to be driven largely by CMV exposure. Three of the identified cytomegalovirus-associated TCR beta chains were confirmed in vitro to be specific for cytomegalovirus antigens. The study gave a list of 150 to 200 TCR beta chains associated with cytomegalovirus.

The library was generated by the immunoSEQ multiplex PCR assay. A mixture of 60 forward primers for TCR Vbeta segments and 13 reverse primers for TCR Jbeta segments was used in the multiplex PCR. A multiplex PCR assay on genomic DNA amplified the CDR3 region of rearranged TCR beta genes. Amplified TCR beta libraries were sequenced as 87-base-pair reads on the Illumina HiSeq System. In the authors' own workflow: A later analysis counted some 74 million unique TCR beta chains across the 666 repertoires, and around 12 million of these chains were shared by at least two donors. To remove PCR and sequencing errors, raw reads were error-corrected and collapsed into unique sequences using a nearest-neighbor algorithm that merged closely related sequences. Alignment of CDR3 sequences to IMGT reference sequences was used to assign V, D and J gene segments. For a sequence to be retained, at least a six-nucleotide match to both a V gene segment and a J gene segment was required. A rearrangement was called productive if the CDR3 had no stop codons and remained in frame with V and J, and every other rearrangement was called non-productive. Following IMGT convention, CDR3 was defined as the stretch from the second conserved V-encoded cysteine to the conserved J-encoded phenylalanine. The earlier analysis of some 540 of the donors excluded any sequence lacking an unambiguous match to a single V gene segment. An earlier analysis of 587 of the donors classified V segments as functional when productive rearrangements were above 56.7% and as segregating when the standard deviation between donors was above 5%. To diagnose cytomegalovirus status from the catalog of TCR beta chain sequences, a statistical classification framework was built. V and J gene assignment, in a later analysis, came from comparing TCR nucleotide sequences with IMGT/GENE-DB human TR gene sequences. In a later analysis, CDR3 sequences and most-parsimonious VDJ recombination scenarios were assigned using the TCRdist pipeline. In a later analysis, each TCR beta chain was defined by its CDR3 amino acid sequence together with its V-gene family, and reads lacking a unique V-gene family were excluded. As a way to deal with suspected cross-contamination and a sequencing artifact, a later analysis dropped under 600 nucleotide sequences that were highly shared and had low generation probability. For each public chain, a later analysis derived a clonal expansion index from normalized ranks of inferred template counts within each repertoire. A later analysis computed generation probabilities with a VDJ recombination model fitted to out-of-frame rearrangements, and checked the results against IGoR. In a later analysis, hypergeometric tests were used to score TCR-TCR, TCR-HLA and TCR-CMV co-occurrence, with a repertoire-size bias correction applied to TCR pairs. False discovery rates were estimated in a later analysis by permuting HLA or CMV assignments 20 times. A later analysis grouped co-occurring TCRs with DBSCAN, adding TCRdist sequence similarity when clustering within HLA-allele-positive subsets. Co-occurrence clustering excluded repertoires with fewer than 30,000 or more than 120,000 public chains, plus five with anomalous nucleotide sharing. TCRdb obtained this table from immuneACCESS and retained in-frame rearrangements with V and J assigned. These tables miss some clones; where compared with another copy, unresolved V genes account for less than half of the shortfall, and the remainder is unexplained. That table gives V, J and clone size, and the DNA gave D and trimming. The sample's table covers tens of thousands of clones. The ten largest account for 9.5% to 12% of the sample.

The cohort comprised 710 or so healthy bone marrow donors. At the time of sampling, every cohort member was nominally healthy, though immune exposures that went unrecorded were likely present. The donor tested CMV seropositive and was one of the 289 seropositive cohort members. Every donor gave a peripheral blood sample, and the peripheral blood mononuclear cells from that sample were used for TCR beta sequencing. The Qiagen DNeasy Blood Extraction Kit was used to extract genomic DNA from the blood cell samples. Material: PBMCs. The chain is encoded by TRBV2 joined to TRBJ2-2; the D gene identity is not certain. The TCR originated in a woman in her fifties or sixties in good health and CMV-seropositive. CDR3 protein: CASSVRLTGELFF. At the DNA level, the sequence is TGTGCCAGCAGTGTACGGTTGACCGGGGAGCTGTTTTTT.